The 21 T cell receptor beta chains below all came from one sample that was sequenced in a study of blood T cells in healthy people across ages. Through a sample-barcoded 5' primer and a J-beta primer mix, a second PCR was run for roughly 6 to 12 cycles. Via MiXCR, TCRdb re-called the 5' RACE reads, giving one row per CDR3 protein. The data hold around 1,900,000 distinct CDR3 sequences, with 30% to 40% observed a single time. Sequencing was done on a sample of blood. These receptors were collected from a human donor in good health.

In this sample, this clonotype turned up a few times. The CDR3 nucleotides are TGCAGTGCGAGCCAGGGCGACGCTGAAGCTTTCTTT. Translation: CSASQGDAEAFF. The chain employs TRBV20-1 and TRBJ1-1; tentatively, D is TRBD1 (5 bases). Per germline, CDR1 DFQATT and CDR2 SNEGSKA (reference sequence). V dropped 6 bases and J dropped 6 bases, with 14 bases sitting between them. The CDR3 runs to 12 residues.

This rearrangement joins TRBV12-3 or TRBV12-4 to TRBJ2-5, with TRBD2 matching 9 bases. TRBJ2-7 matches the DNA end more closely, so the J call is doubtful. The CDR3 is made up of 14 amino acids. In DNA form, the CDR3 reads TGTGCCAGCAGTCTCGGACTAGCGTCCGACGAGCAGTACTTC. Residues: CASSLGLASDEQYF.

The CDR3 nucleotides read TGTGCCAGCAGCCAAGCCCGGAGGGAATTGAACTATGGCTACACCTTC. This gives the protein CASSQARRELNYGYTF. The gene calls are TRBV4-2 and TRBJ1-2; D unresolved. Germline CDR1 is LGHNA and CDR2 is YNFKEQ. The CDR3 consists of 16 residues. Trimming shortened V by 1 base and J by 2 bases, and 14 bases separated the two germline ends.

This clonotype has more than one count but fewer than ten. The chain has TRBV15 and TRBJ2-1; TRBD1 is a possible D gene (5 bases). The CDR3 is 15 residues long. Looked up from germline, CDR1 is LNHNV and CDR2 is YYDKDF (reference sequence). Trimming pared 0 bases from V and 9 bases from J, leaving 15 bases between. CDR3 protein: CATSRDRGARGEQFF. The CDR3 DNA is TGTGCCACCAGCAGAGATCGAGGAGCAAGGGGTGAGCAGTTCTTC.

A note on this clonotype: At one of its ends the junction is not consistent with the germline gene, which may arise from a read error. The chain carries TRBV4-2 and TRBJ2-3; TRBD2 aligns across 8 bases. CDR1 and CDR2 from the germline V gene are LGHNA and YNFKEQ. This CDR3 spans 21 amino acids. The CDR3 loop is CASSHPGGLAKPQGLTDTQYF. Written as DNA, the CDR3 is TGTGCCAGTAGCCATCCCGGAGGACTAGCAAAACCTCAAGGACTGACGGATACGCAGTATTTT.

This clonotype was seen a handful of times. The rearrangement links TRBV12-3 or TRBV12-4 to TRBJ2-1, with a weak D call TRBD1 (5 bases). CDR3 length: 17 residues. Between the trimmed V and J ends, which lost 5 bases and 2 bases, there was a span of 19 bases. The CDR3 sequence is CASSQYNRPWAYNEQFF. The CDR3 DNA reads as TGTGCCAGCAGTCAATACAACAGGCCCTGGGCCTACAATGAGCAGTTCTTC.

This clonotype was seen more than once but under ten times. The chain is built from TRBV12-3 or TRBV12-4 and TRBJ2-1, with D unclear. V lost 3 bases, J lost 10 bases, and 13 bases lay in between. CDR3 length: 13 amino acids. This CDR3 is CASSFLVLWEQFF. CDR3 bases: TGTGCCAGCAGTTTTTTGGTGTTGTGGGAGCAGTTCTTC.

The gene calls are TRBV7-6 and TRBJ2-7; 8 bases match TRBD1. J was trimmed by 3 bases and V by 5 bases; bases with no gene match: 9. The CDR3 consists of 15 residues. Germline V gene data show CDR1 as SGHVS and CDR2 as FNYEAQ. The CDR3 nucleotides read TGTGCCAGCAGCACAGGGGGGCGCGGTTTCTACGAGCAGTACTTC. This translates into CASSTGGRGFYEQYF.

The table lists this clonotype with a few counts. J is TRBJ2-5 and V is TRBV20-1; the D gene could be TRBD1 or TRBD2 (5 bases each). Germline V gene sequence: CDR1 DFQATT, CDR2 SNEGSKA (reference sequence). V dropped 0 bases and J dropped 5 bases, with 16 bases sitting between them. The CDR3 length is 15 residues. This chain's CDR3 is CSARDLRDGTETQYF. The CDR3 DNA reads TGCAGTGCTAGAGATCTAAGGGACGGGACGGAGACCCAGTACTTC.

This clonotype has just a few counts. The chain joins TRBV20-1 to TRBJ2-6; 8 nucleotides align to TRBD1. In germline, CDR1 is DFQATT, CDR2 SNEGSKA (reference sequence). V trimming: 5 bases; J trimming: 0 bases; junction bases outside the gene matches: 0. The CDR3 sequence is 14 residues long. As DNA, the CDR3 is TGCAGTGCTGACAGGGGCTCTGGGGCCAACGTCCTGACTTTC. Translation: CSADRGSGANVLTF.

CDR3 nucleotide sequence: TGTGCCAGCAGCTTAGAGAGTGAGCCCCAGCATTTT. This gives the protein CASSLESEPQHF. The chain has TRBV7-8 and TRBJ1-5; D unclear. Germline V gives CDR1 SGHVS, CDR2 FQNEAQ. Trimming pared 1 base from V and 8 bases from J, leaving 6 bases between. The CDR3 totals 12 residues.

This clonotype was detected only a few times. The V call is TRBV7-7, the J call TRBJ2-5; 10 bases match TRBD1. CDR1 is SSHAT and CDR2 is FNYEAQ in the germline V gene (reference sequence). The trim removed 5 bases at V and 4 bases at J, leaving 10 bases unmatched. The CDR3 length is 16 residues. DNA for the CDR3: TGTGCCAGCAGCCCTTTAGACAGGGGGCCGGGAGAGACCCAGTACTTC. Protein sequence: CASSPLDRGPGETQYF.

The chain links TRBV7-9 to TRBJ2-7, with D hard to call. CDR1 is SEHNR and CDR2 is FQNEAQ in the germline V gene (reference sequence). CDR3 length equals 15 residues. Between the trimmed V and J ends, which lost 5 bases and 3 bases, there was a span of 17 bases. DNA for the CDR3: TGTGCCAGCAGCCCGGTTGCAGGCCCCTTCTACGAGCAGTACTTC. This sequence encodes CASSPVAGPFYEQYF.

This clonotype was seen only a few times. The J gene is TRBJ1-1, the V gene TRBV7-2; TRBD1 agrees at 8 bases. The CDR3 has 16 residues. Germline assignment: CDR1 SGHTA and CDR2 FQGNSA. V was clipped by 4 bases and J by 0 bases; unmatched bases: 7. CDR3 region: CASSSRQGPLNTEAFF. The CDR3 DNA is TGTGCCAGCAGCTCAAGACAGGGGCCCCTGAACACTGAAGCTTTCTTT.

In the case of this clonotype: One junction end disagrees with the germline gene, perhaps due to a read error. This rearrangement joins TRBV20-1 to TRBJ1-4; no clear D. Germline V gives CDR1 DFQATT, CDR2 SNEGSKA (reference sequence). CDR3 length equals 15 residues. The CDR3 is CSAPSPDATNEELFF. Written as DNA, the CDR3 is TGCAGTGCTCCGTCCCCGGACGCAACTAATGAAGAACTGTTTTTT.

V is TRBV29-1 and J is TRBJ2-5; D uncertain. Germline V gene data show CDR1 as SQVTM and CDR2 as ANQGSEA. This CDR3 is 13 amino acids long. Trimming took 4 bases from V and 4 from J, leaving 13 bases between them. The CDR3 nucleotides read TGCAGCGTTGGTTGGGCAGGCCGAGAGACCCAGTACTTC. Protein sequence: CSVGWAGRETQYF.

This clonotype was observed at least ten times. V usage is TRBV20-1 and J usage is TRBJ2-5; possibly TRBD2 for D (5 bases). CDR1 is DFQATT and CDR2 is SNEGSKA in the germline V gene (reference sequence). This CDR3 contains 14 residues. The ends were cut back, 3 bases at V and 1 base at J, with 12 bases in the middle. The CDR3 DNA reads TGCAGTGCTAGCGTTAGCGCCGGCCAAGAGACCCAGTACTTC. Its translation: CSASVSAGQETQYF.

This sequence joins TRBV28 and TRBJ2-5, with TRBD2 as a possible D gene (7 bases). The J call may be faulty, since TRBJ2-7 better matches the DNA end. The CDR3 runs to 17 residues. Germline CDR1 is MDHEN and CDR2 is SYDVKM. The CDR3 loop reads CASSLGDTSEARDEQYF. CDR3 bases: TGTGCCAGCAGTTTGGGGGACACTAGCGAGGCAAGAGACGAGCAGTACTTC.

The chain uses TRBV7-3 and TRBJ1-1, with D perhaps TRBD1 (5 bases). Looked up from germline, CDR1 is SGHTA and CDR2 is FQGTGA. Trimming left V 1 base short and J 5 bases short, with 20 bases between. This CDR3 has 17 amino acids. Written as DNA, the CDR3 is TGTGCCAGCAGCTTAAGGGCAGGAGGGGTTACGAAGACTGAAGCTTTCTTT. Encoded protein: CASSLRAGGVTKTEAFF.

The gene calls are TRBV7-9 and TRBJ2-1; 11 bases are a match to TRBD2. CDR1 is SEHNR and CDR2 is FQNEAQ in the germline V gene (reference sequence). This CDR3 comprises 13 residues. Germline trimming cut 5 bases from V and 12 bases from J; bases unmatched to any gene: 6. The CDR3 reads CASSPGTSGGQFF. Written as DNA, the CDR3 is TGTGCCAGCAGCCCCGGGACTAGCGGTGGGCAGTTCTTC.

The chain links TRBV7-9 to TRBJ2-1; a weak D match, TRBD2 (6 bases). CDR3 length equals 12 residues. Germline-derived CDR1 and CDR2 are SEHNR and FQNEAQ (reference sequence). V lost 1 base, J lost 12 bases, and 10 bases lay in between. Written as DNA, the CDR3 is TGTGCCAGCAGCTTAGGGTTGCGGGGGCAGTTCTTC. Protein sequence: CASSLGLRGQFF.